Listed here are 22 T cell receptor beta chains from one sample, sequenced in a study of T-cell reconstitution after alpha-beta-depleted transplantation in children. The TCRbeta library incorporated unique molecular identifiers. From the PCR reads, TCRdb called clonotypes with MiXCR, one entry per CDR3 protein. The data contain 500,000 or so distinct CDR3 sequences, around a third of them singletons. The sequencing used PBMCs from the stem cell graft donor, collected from the stem cell graft. These receptors all come from a human donor who donated a stem cell graft to a child with aplastic anemia.

This clonotype was counted between two and nine times. The chain is built from TRBV7-8 and TRBJ2-3; 9 positions match TRBD2. The CDR3 loop spans 16 amino acids. V gave up 1 base and J gave up 2 bases; unmatched junction bases: 4. Germline CDR1 and CDR2: SGHVS and FQNEAQ. The CDR3 sequence: CASSLGTSGLTDTQYF. The CDR3 nucleotides are TGTGCCAGCAGCTTAGGAACTAGCGGGCTCACAGATACGCAGTATTTT.

This clonotype was recorded a few times. This chain links TRBV11-2 with TRBJ1-1, with 10 bases identical to TRBD1. In germline, CDR1 is SGHAT, CDR2 FQNNGV. The CDR3 loop spans 18 amino acids. After removal of 4 bases from V and 1 base from J, the junction contained 12 bases not matched to a gene. The CDR3 bases are TGTGCCAGCAGCTCCCGGGACAGGGGTCCCATAGGGAACACTGAAGCTTTCTTT. Residues: CASSSRDRGPIGNTEAFF.

V gene TRBV7-9 combines with J gene TRBJ1-5; possible D gene TRBD1, 6 bases. V was pared by 1 base and J by 3 bases, with 16 bases between. The CDR3 runs to 17 residues. Germline CDR1 is SEHNR and CDR2 is FQNEAQ (reference sequence). Written as DNA, the CDR3 is TGTGCCAGCAGCTTAGACTCAGGGGCCGTGATCAATCAGCCCCAGCATTTT. This sequence encodes CASSLDSGAVINQPQHF.

This sequence joins TRBV5-1 and TRBJ1-6, with 7 bases identical to TRBD1. V was pared by 3 bases and J by 4 bases, with 7 bases of the junction left unmatched. Looked up from germline, CDR1 is SGHRS and CDR2 is YFSETQ. The CDR3 runs 16 residues. DNA of the CDR3: TGCGCCAGCAGCTGGAAAGGACAGGATTATAATTCACCCCTCCACTTT. It translates to CASSWKGQDYNSPLHF.

The V gene is TRBV29-1, the J gene TRBJ1-2; TRBD1 matches at 9 bases. CDR1 and CDR2 (germline): SQVTM, ANQGSEA. The CDR3 loop spans 15 amino acids. V shed 6 bases, J shed 4 bases, and the junction held 12 bases outside the gene matches. The CDR3 loop reads CSVAPGTGTGYGYTF. The CDR3 nucleotides are TGCAGCGTAGCCCCCGGGACAGGGACCGGCTATGGCTACACCTTC.

In its sample, this clonotype was seen a few times. The gene calls are TRBV15 and TRBJ2-7; D assignment may be TRBD1 or TRBD2 (5 bases each). CDR1 LNHNV and CDR2 YYDKDF come from the germline V gene (reference sequence). V was pared by 0 bases and J by 0 bases, with 18 bases between. This CDR3 has 18 amino acids. CDR3 nucleotide sequence: TGTGCCACCAGCAGAGATAGGAAGGGACGGGCCTCCTCCTACGAGCAGTACTTC. Protein product: CATSRDRKGRASSYEQYF.

The gene calls are TRBV5-1 and TRBJ2-4, with 12 positions matching TRBD2. CDR1 is SGHRS, CDR2 YFSETQ, per germline. The J segment lost 8 bases and the V segment lost 2 bases, leaving 5 bases of the junction unmatched. CDR3 length equals 15 residues. This chain's CDR3 is CASSLLAGGVDIQYF. The CDR3 DNA is TGCGCCAGCAGCTTACTAGCGGGAGGCGTGGACATTCAGTACTTC.

J is TRBJ1-1 and V is TRBV4-2; possible D gene TRBD1, 6 bases. Looked up from germline, CDR1 is LGHNA and CDR2 is YNFKEQ. The V end lost 0 bases, the J end lost 7 bases, and 15 bases lay between the germline ends. The CDR3 consists of 15 residues. The CDR3 sequence: CASSQERQDRGEAFF. The CDR3 DNA follows: TGTGCCAGCAGCCAAGAACGACAGGACCGAGGTGAAGCTTTCTTT.

The CDR3, as DNA: TGTGCCAGTAAGGACGGAAGAGGGATCTATGGCTACACCTTC. The encoded protein is CASKDGRGIYGYTF. The gene calls are TRBV19 and TRBJ1-2; D gene uncertain. Trimming cost V 7 bases and J 4 bases, with 16 bases left between them. This CDR3 is 14 amino acids long. The germline V gene encodes CDR1 LNHDA and CDR2 SQIVND (reference sequence).

The rearrangement joins TRBV5-8 to TRBJ2-3; 8 positions match TRBD2. V gave up 3 bases and J gave up 0 bases; unmatched junction bases: 9. From germline, CDR1 is SGHTS and CDR2 YDEGEE. The CDR3 is 17 residues long. The CDR3 spells CASSWGLLAGSTDTQYF. The CDR3 coding sequence is TGTGCCAGCAGCTGGGGCCTTTTAGCGGGGAGCACAGATACGCAGTATTTT.

The chain couples TRBV20-1 to TRBJ2-1, with 10 bases that match TRBD2. This CDR3 comprises 15 residues. The V and J ends lost 2 bases and 7 bases, in that order; junction bases with no gene match: 8. The germline V gene encodes CDR1 DFQATT and CDR2 SNEGSKA (reference sequence). CDR3 sequence: CSARWLAGVRNEQFF. Here the CDR3 DNA reads TGCAGTGCTAGATGGCTAGCGGGAGTAAGGAATGAGCAGTTCTTC.

V gene TRBV5-6 combines with J gene TRBJ1-1; D is unclear. There are 13 residues in the CDR3. The germline V gene has CDR1 SGHDT and CDR2 YYEEEE. Between the trimmed V and J ends, which lost 0 bases and 8 bases, there was a span of 11 bases. The CDR3 loop is CASSLVGYFEAFF. The CDR3 DNA sequence: TGTGCCAGCAGCTTGGTAGGATATTTCGAAGCTTTCTTT.

This rearrangement joins TRBV7-6 to TRBJ2-1; 10 positions agree with TRBD2. The CDR3 contains 18 residues. Germline V gene lookup returns CDR1 SGHVS and CDR2 FNYEAQ. The V and J ends lost 5 bases and 5 bases, in that order; junction bases with no gene match: 15. The CDR3 nucleotides are TGTGCCAGCAGCACCGGACCCTTGACTAGCGGGCGAAACAATGAGCAGTTCTTC. Residues: CASSTGPLTSGRNNEQFF. The full variable domain, its missing parts supplied by reference TRBV7-6 and TRBJ2-1, is GAGVSQSPRYKVTKRGQDVALRCDPISGHVSLYWYRQALGQGPEFLTYFNYEAQQDKSGLPNDRFSAERPEGSISTLTIQRTEQRDSAMYRCASSTGPLTSGRNNEQFFGPGTRLTVL.

This chain links TRBV28 with TRBJ2-7; 8 bases line up with TRBD2. V gave up 8 bases and J gave up 1 base; unmatched junction bases: 7. This CDR3 comprises 14 residues. The V gene's germline CDR1 is MDHEN and CDR2 SYDVKM. This CDR3 reads CASPSSGGSYEQYF. The CDR3 DNA is TGTGCCAGCCCCTCCAGCGGGGGATCCTACGAGCAGTACTTC.

CDR3 region: CASSSGTVVADTQYF. The CDR3 coding sequence is TGTGCCAGCAGCTCCGGGACAGTAGTCGCAGATACGCAGTATTTT. This chain links TRBV6-1 with TRBJ2-3, with 7 bases that match TRBD1. The CDR3 extends over 15 amino acids. Looked up from germline, CDR1 is MNHNS and CDR2 is SASEGT. V dropped 6 bases and J dropped 4; count of bases not matched to a gene: 10.

In its sample, this clonotype was seen a few times. The gene calls are TRBV2 and TRBJ2-7; tentatively, D is TRBD1 (6 bases). Trimming removed 8 bases from V and 5 bases from J, with 19 bases in between. The CDR3 consists of 14 residues. The germline V gene encodes CDR1 SNHLY and CDR2 FYNNEI. CDR3 loop: CASSRGRGTHEQYF. In nucleotides, the CDR3 is TGTGCCAGCTCGAGAGGCAGGGGAACCCACGAGCAGTACTTC.

This clonotype was detected only a few times. The V call is TRBV10-1, the J call TRBJ2-3, with 11 bases fitting TRBD2. This CDR3 spans 15 amino acids. Germline CDR1 reads WNHNN; CDR2 reads SYGVQD (reference sequence). The J segment lost 5 bases and the V segment lost 4 bases, leaving 5 bases of the junction unmatched. CDR3 DNA: TGCGCCAGCAGTGTCGGGACTAGCGGAGTAGATACGCAGTATTTT. Protein sequence: CASSVGTSGVDTQYF.

This clonotype was counted between two and nine times. This sequence joins TRBV6-1 and TRBJ2-4; TRBD2 matches at 11 bases. V trimming: 10 bases; J trimming: 7 bases; junction bases outside the gene matches: 15. Per germline, CDR1 MNHNS and CDR2 SASEGT. There are 16 residues in the CDR3. In DNA form, the CDR3 reads TGTGCCACCCAGGGGGCTAGCGGGAGGAGGGAGAACATTCAGTACTTC. Translation: CATQGASGRRENIQYF.

V and J are TRBV11-2 and TRBJ2-6; D is uncertain. This CDR3 has 15 amino acids. Trimming stripped 6 bases from V and 0 bases from J, with 9 bases between. Per germline, CDR1 SGHAT and CDR2 FQNNGV. The DNA for the CDR3 is TGTGCCAGCAGACCCACAGCCTCTGGGGCCAACGTCCTGACTTTC. This sequence encodes CASRPTASGANVLTF.

The J gene is TRBJ2-7, the V gene TRBV12-3 or TRBV12-4; D unclear. With 6 bases removed from V and 6 bases from J, the gap between germline ends came to 12 bases. The CDR3 runs to 12 residues. The CDR3 region is CASSPSLGEQYV. The CDR3 DNA reads as TGTGCCAGCAGCCCTTCCCTGGGCGAGCAGTACGTC.

This clonotype was seen only once. The chain carries TRBV7-2 and TRBJ2-2, with D unresolved. The V gene lost 5 bases and the J gene lost 8 bases, with 12 bases spanning the gap. Per the germline V gene, CDR1 is SGHTA and CDR2 is FQGNSA. The CDR3 covers 13 residues. The CDR3, as DNA: TGTGCCAGCAGCCAAGTCCTAGGGGGGGAGCTGTTTTTT. Protein product: CASSQVLGGELFF.

The chain recombines TRBV12-3 or TRBV12-4 with TRBJ2-1; 13 nucleotides line up with TRBD2. The CDR3 is made up of 15 amino acids. V dropped 6 bases and J dropped 6; count of bases not matched to a gene: 5. CDR3 amino acids: CASSSGTSGVNEQFF. In DNA, the CDR3 is TGTGCCAGCAGCTCCGGGACTAGCGGGGTCAATGAGCAGTTCTTC.